This T cell receptor (beta chain) was sequenced for a study of cytomegalovirus exposure and HLA in healthy donors. Study background: An early release of data contained 80 million to 85 million unique TCRs, which came from HLA-typed donors.

The PCR had 60 Vbeta and 13 Jbeta primers. Generated by immunoSEQ multiplex PCR, the TCRdb table keeps only in-frame clones and is missing some. The sample holds 90,000 to 130,000 clones, around four fifths seen once. General study points: In an earlier analysis, about 87% or about 30%: the productive usage of most TCR beta V segments. Later analysis associated a missense DCLRE1C variant with TCR beta V- and J-gene trimming. Accurate HLA-A and HLA-B prediction from TCR beta sequences was reported for most subjects.

The CDR3 length is 16 residues. Germline V lookup: CDR1 SGHDT, CDR2 YYEEEE. V was clipped by 4 bases and J by 6 bases; unmatched bases: 11. Points on this clone: Its antigen is currently unknown.

The gene calls are TRBV5-6 and TRBJ2-7; 12 bases match TRBD1. Material: PBMCs. This clonotype was obtained from a man aged 25 to 45 in good health and CMV-seropositive. This chain's CDR3 is CASSTRPGTGGIEQYF. The CDR3 coding sequence is TGTGCCAGCAGCACAAGGCCCGGGACAGGGGGCATCGAGCAGTACTTC.